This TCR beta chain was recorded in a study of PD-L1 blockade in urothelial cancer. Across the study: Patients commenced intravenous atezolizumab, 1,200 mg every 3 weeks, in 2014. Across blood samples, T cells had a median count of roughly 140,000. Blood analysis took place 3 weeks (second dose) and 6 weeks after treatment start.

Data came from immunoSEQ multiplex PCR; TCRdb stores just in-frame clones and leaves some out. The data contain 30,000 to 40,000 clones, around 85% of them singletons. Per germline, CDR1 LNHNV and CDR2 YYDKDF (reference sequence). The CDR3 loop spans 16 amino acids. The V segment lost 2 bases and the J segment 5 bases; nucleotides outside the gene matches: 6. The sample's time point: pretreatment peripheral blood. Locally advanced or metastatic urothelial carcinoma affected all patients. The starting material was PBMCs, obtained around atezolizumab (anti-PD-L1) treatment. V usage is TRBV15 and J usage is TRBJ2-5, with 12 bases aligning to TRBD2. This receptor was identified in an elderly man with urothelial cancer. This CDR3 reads CATSRRLAGVWETQYF. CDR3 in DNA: TGTGCCACCAGCAGACGACTAGCGGGAGTGTGGGAGACCCAGTACTTC.